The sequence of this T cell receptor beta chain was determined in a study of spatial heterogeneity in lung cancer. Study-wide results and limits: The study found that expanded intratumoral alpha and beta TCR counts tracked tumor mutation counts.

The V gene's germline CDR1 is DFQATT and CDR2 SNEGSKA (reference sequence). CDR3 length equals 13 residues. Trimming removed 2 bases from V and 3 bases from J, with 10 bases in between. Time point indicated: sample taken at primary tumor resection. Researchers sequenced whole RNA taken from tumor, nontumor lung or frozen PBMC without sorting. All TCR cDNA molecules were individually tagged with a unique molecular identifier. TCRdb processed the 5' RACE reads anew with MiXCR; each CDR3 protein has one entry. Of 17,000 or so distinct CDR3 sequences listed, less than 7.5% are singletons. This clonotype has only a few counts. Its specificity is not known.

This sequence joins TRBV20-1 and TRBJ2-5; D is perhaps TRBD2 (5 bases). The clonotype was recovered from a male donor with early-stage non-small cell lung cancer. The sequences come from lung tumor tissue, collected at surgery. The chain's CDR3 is CSARIWGEETQYF. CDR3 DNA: TGCAGTGCTAGAATTTGGGGAGAAGAGACCCAGTACTTC.